This T cell receptor beta chain was sequenced for a study of shared clonotypes between healthy human individuals. Study-wide results and caveats: Generation probabilities of non-shared clonotypes were lower (relative to those shared by all four donors).

As processed by the authors: Filtering differed because ImmunoSEQ produced junction-only sequences that carried no quality scores. Sequenced by immunoSEQ multiplex PCR; TCRdb stores in-frame clones only, minus some. V and J calls and clone size are those listed in that table; D and trimming were worked out from the DNA. The profile shows 950,000 to 1,300,000 clones, 70% to 80% of them singletons. Turning to this clone: Its cognate antigen is unknown. Other DNA sequences in this sample translate to the same CDR3.

The source is a man aged 18-30 years in good health. Sequenced sample: memory CD4+ T cells sorted from blood. Subset indicated: CD45RA-negative fraction.

The CDR3 nucleotides read TGCGCCAGCAGCGAGGGGACGGGCAACACTGAAGCTTTCTTT. As protein: CASSEGTGNTEAFF. J is TRBJ1-1 and V is TRBV5-1, with D perhaps matching TRBD1 (5 bases). The CDR3 is made up of 14 amino acids. The V end lost 4 bases, the J end lost 2 bases, and 12 bases lay between the germline ends. Looked up from germline, CDR1 is SGHRS and CDR2 is YFSETQ.